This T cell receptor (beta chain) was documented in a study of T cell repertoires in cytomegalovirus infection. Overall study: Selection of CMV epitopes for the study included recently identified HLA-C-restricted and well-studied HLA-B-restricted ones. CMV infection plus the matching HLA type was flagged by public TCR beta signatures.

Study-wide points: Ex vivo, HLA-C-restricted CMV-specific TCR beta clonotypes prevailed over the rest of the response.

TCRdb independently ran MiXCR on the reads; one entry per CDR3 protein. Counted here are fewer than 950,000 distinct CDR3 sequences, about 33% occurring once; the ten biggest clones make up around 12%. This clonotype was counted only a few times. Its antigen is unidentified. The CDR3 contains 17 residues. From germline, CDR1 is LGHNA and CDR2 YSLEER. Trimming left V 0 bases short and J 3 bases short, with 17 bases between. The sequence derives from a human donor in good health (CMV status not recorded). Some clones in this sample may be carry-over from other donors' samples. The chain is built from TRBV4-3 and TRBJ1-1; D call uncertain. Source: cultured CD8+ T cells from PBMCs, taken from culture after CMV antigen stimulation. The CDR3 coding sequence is TGCGCCAGCAGCCAAGATATGGACCCTAAAAGTCACACTGAAGCTTTCTTT. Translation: CASSQDMDPKSHTEAFF.